What follows describes a single T cell receptor beta chain. Its antigen is still unknown. The data derive from a study of tumor-infiltrating lymphocytes in localized non-small cell lung cancer. Study context: Each patient gave resected tumor and non-adjacent uninvolved lung tissue.

The method was immunoSEQ multiplex PCR; TCRdb's version includes in-frame clones alone and lacks a portion of them. The sample yields 5,500 to 7,500 clones, approximately 76% seen once. CDR1 is SGHRS and CDR2 is YFSETQ in the germline V gene. Trimming removed 0 bases at V and 5 bases at J, with 9 bases between. The CDR3 has 13 residues. Study-wide points: Available tissue quantity limited TCR sequencing to a patient subset. Higher tumor T cell infiltration than in uninvolved lung was supported by TCRbeta sequencing.

The specimen was uninvolved lung tissue not adjacent to the tumor. The TCR originated in a human donor with non-small cell lung cancer. The chain combines TRBV5-1 with TRBJ2-7; a weak D match, TRBD2 (5 bases). The CDR3 region is CASSLGSGNEQYF. In DNA, the CDR3 is TGCGCCAGCAGCTTGGGGTCCGGGAACGAGCAGTACTTC.